This TCR beta chain stems from a study of T-cell reconstitution after alpha-beta-depleted transplantation in children. Unique molecular identifiers were incorporated during preparation of the TCRbeta library. A single record per CDR3 protein comes from TCRdb applying MiXCR to the PCR reads. The table lists 260,000 or so distinct CDR3 sequences, approximately 12% of them singletons. This clonotype was seen repeatedly, ten times or more. The TCR originated in a human donor who donated a stem cell graft to a child with acute lymphoblastic leukemia. Here the sequenced sample was PBMCs from the stem cell graft donor, taken from the stem cell graft.

In nucleotides, the CDR3 is TGCAGCGTTCACGAGAACACTGAAGCTTTCTTT. Encoded protein: CSVHENTEAFF. The chain has TRBV29-1 and TRBJ1-1; D is ambiguous. The CDR3 covers 11 residues. Germline V gives CDR1 SQVTM, CDR2 ANQGSEA. Deletions cut 5 bases from V and 1 base from J, with 5 bases between.